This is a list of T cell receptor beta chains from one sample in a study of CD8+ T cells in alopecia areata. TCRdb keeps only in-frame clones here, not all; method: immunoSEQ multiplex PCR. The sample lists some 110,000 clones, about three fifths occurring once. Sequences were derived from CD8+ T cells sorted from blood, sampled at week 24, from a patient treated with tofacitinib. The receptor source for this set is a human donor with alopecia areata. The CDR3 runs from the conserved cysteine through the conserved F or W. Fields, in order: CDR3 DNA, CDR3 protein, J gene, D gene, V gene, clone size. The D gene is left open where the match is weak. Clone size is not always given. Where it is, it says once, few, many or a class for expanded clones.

TGTGCCAGCAGTTGGTCAGGGCAGGAAGCTTTCTTT	CASSWSGQEAFF	TRBJ1-1	NA	TRBV5-6	NA
TGTGCCAGCAAGCCGGGCGGGATGAACACTGAAGCTTTCTTT	CASKPGGMNTEAFF	TRBJ1-1	NA	TRBV27	NA
TGTGCCAGCAGCCAAGAGTCAGGGCAGAACACCGGGGAGCTGTTTTTT	CASSQESGQNTGELFF	TRBJ2-2	NA	TRBV14	NA
TGTGCCAGCAGGTTACTCAGCCAGGGACACTACGAGCAGTACTTC	CASRLLSQGHYEQYF	TRBJ2-7	NA	TRBV5-4	NA
TGTGCCAGCAGCCAAGAAAGCGGACTAGCGGGCACAGATACGCAGTATTTT	CASSQESGLAGTDTQYF	TRBJ2-3	TRBD2	TRBV14	NA
TGCGCCAGCAGCTTGACGAGAGATGCGAACACTGAAGCTTTCTTT	CASSLTRDANTEAFF	TRBJ1-1	NA	TRBV5-1	many
TGCAGCGTTGCTCCGGACAGGGACGAGCAGTACTTC	CSVAPDRDEQYF	TRBJ2-7	TRBD1	TRBV29-1	NA
TGTGCCAGCAGCCCCTTATCCGGGACAGACGGGGAGCTGTTTTTT	CASSPLSGTDGELFF	TRBJ2-2	TRBD1	TRBV7-3	NA
TGCGCCAGCAGCTTGGGAGGGGCGACTGAAGCTTTCTTT	CASSLGGATEAFF	TRBJ1-1	NA	TRBV5-1	NA
TGTGCCAGCACTCCTCGACAGGGACGCTACGAGCAGTACTTC	CASTPRQGRYEQYF	TRBJ2-7	TRBD1	TRBV27	NA
TGTGCCAGCAGTAGGAGTCAGCAGGGCCAGGAGCCCATTCAGTACTTC	CASSRSQQGQEPIQYF	TRBJ2-4	NA	TRBV9	few
TGTGCCAGCAGTTACTCGGAGGGCGCAGATGGCTACACCTTC	CASSYSEGADGYTF	TRBJ1-2	NA	TRBV6-5	once
TGCGCCAGCAGCCCCGGGGGGTCGTGGGGCACTGAAGCTTTCTTT	CASSPGGSWGTEAFF	TRBJ1-1	NA	TRBV4-1	few
TGTGCCAGCACCGGGACAGGGAACAATGAGCAGTTCTTC	CASTGTGNNEQFF	TRBJ2-1	TRBD1	TRBV5-6	NA
TGTGCCTGGCTGGACAGGGCGGCTGAAGCTTTCTTT	CAWLDRAAEAFF	TRBJ1-1	TRBD1	TRBV30	NA
TGTGCCAGCAGCTTAGGGAAGGACAGGGACTACAATGAGCAGTTCTTC	CASSLGKDRDYNEQFF	TRBJ2-1	TRBD1	TRBV7-9	NA
TGTGCCAGCAGTTTTGGGGGGAGCAATCAGCCCCAGCATTTT	CASSFGGSNQPQHF	TRBJ1-5	NA	TRBV27	few
TGTGCCAGCAGCTTAGAGACTACAGGGGCCTATGGCTACACCTTC	CASSLETTGAYGYTF	TRBJ1-2	TRBD1	TRBV7-9	few
TGTGCCAGCAGCTTCTGGACAGGGAACACCGGGGAGCTGTTTTTT	CASSFWTGNTGELFF	TRBJ2-2	TRBD1	TRBV7-9	once
TGTGCCTGGCGGTCCCCCGGGGAAGCAGATACGCAGTATTTT	CAWRSPGEADTQYF	TRBJ2-3	NA	TRBV30	NA
TGTGCCAGCAGCCCCCCCTCAGGAGACCCATACGAGCAGTACTTC	CASSPPSGDPYEQYF	TRBJ2-7	NA	TRBV13	NA
TGTGCCAGTAGGACCGACAGGGGGCAGGAAGGCTACACCTTC	CASRTDRGQEGYTF	TRBJ1-2	TRBD1	TRBV7-4	few
TGTGCCAGTAGGATCAGGGACTACAATCAGCCCCAGCATTTT	CASRIRDYNQPQHF	TRBJ1-5	NA	TRBV19	NA
TGCAGTGCTGGGAGGGCTGCTGAAGCTTTCTTT	CSAGRAAEAFF	TRBJ1-1	NA	TRBV20-1	NA
TGTGCCAGCAGCCTAGGGTCCTCCTACGAGCAGTACTTC	CASSLGSSYEQYF	TRBJ2-7	NA	TRBV5-6	few
TGCGCCAGCAGCGGGGGCTGGGACGAGCAGTACTTC	CASSGGWDEQYF	TRBJ2-7	NA	TRBV5-1	NA
TGCAGCGTTGAACTAGGTTCCTACGAGCAGTACTTC	CSVELGSYEQYF	TRBJ2-7	NA	TRBV29-1	NA
TGCGCCAGCAGCTTTTACAGGGACCTTAACTATGGCTACACCTTC	CASSFYRDLNYGYTF	TRBJ1-2	NA	TRBV5-1	NA
TGCGCCAGCAGCCAAGTTTCTAGCGGGGACAATGAGCAGTTCTTC	CASSQVSSGDNEQFF	TRBJ2-1	TRBD2	TRBV4-3	NA